The clone carrying this T cell receptor beta chain showed up just once. The germline gives CDR1 SGDLS, CDR2 YYNGEE. The CDR3 is 17 amino acids. J lost 0 bases, V lost 1 base, and 6 bases had no gene match. In the study's own analysis: Nucleated cell counts were estimated from reference gene primer amplification. Method: immunoSEQ multiplex PCR; TCRdb's copy keeps in-frame clones and lacks some. The V and J calls and clone size were taken over from that table, and D and trimming were inferred from the DNA. The repertoire holds some 210,000 clones, approximately 85% seen once, with about 8% in the top ten. These data originate in a study of blood T cell repertoires in COVID-19. Study background: In each case, the material was cDNA or gDNA derived from T cells, B-cell-depleted T cells, or PBMCs.

Sequencing was carried out using peripheral blood. The chain links TRBV9 to TRBJ2-2; 7 bases align to TRBD1. The receptor comes from a woman between 50 and 59 years old with active or convalescent COVID-19. CDR3: CASSVIWDSANTGELFF. In DNA form, the CDR3 reads TGTGCCAGCAGCGTAATATGGGACAGCGCGAACACCGGGGAGCTGTTTTTT.